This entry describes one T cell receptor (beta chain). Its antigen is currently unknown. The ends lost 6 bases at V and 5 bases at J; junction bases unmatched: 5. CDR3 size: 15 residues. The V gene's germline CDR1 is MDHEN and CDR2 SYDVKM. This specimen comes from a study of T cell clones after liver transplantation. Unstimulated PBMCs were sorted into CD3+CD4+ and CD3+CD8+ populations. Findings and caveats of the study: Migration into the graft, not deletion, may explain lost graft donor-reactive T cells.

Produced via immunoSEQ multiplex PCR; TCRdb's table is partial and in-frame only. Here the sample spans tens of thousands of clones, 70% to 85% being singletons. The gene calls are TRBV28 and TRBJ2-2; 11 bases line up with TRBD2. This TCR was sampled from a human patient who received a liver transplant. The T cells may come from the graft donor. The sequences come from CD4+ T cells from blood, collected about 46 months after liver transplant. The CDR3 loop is CASSTSGRGTGELFF. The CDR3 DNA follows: TGTGCCAGCAGCACTAGCGGGAGAGGGACCGGGGAGCTGTTTTTT.